One sample yielded the 17 T cell receptor beta chains listed below, sequenced in a study of blood T cell repertoires in COVID-19. Sequenced by immunoSEQ multiplex PCR; TCRdb stores in-frame clones only, minus some. The table includes under 300,000 clones, 88% detected once. Sequencing input: PBMCs or T cells enriched from blood (not recorded which). The receptors were sampled from a woman aged 55-75 years in a cohort exposed to, infected with or recovered from COVID-19 (not recorded which).

This sequence joins TRBV11-2 and TRBJ2-4, with TRBD2 as a possible D gene (6 bases). The CDR3 is 12 residues long. Per the germline V gene, CDR1 is SGHAT and CDR2 is FQNNGV. V lost 3 bases and J lost 10, with 10 bases in between. The CDR3 is CASSFLGGIQYF. The CDR3 DNA sequence: TGTGCCAGCAGCTTTTTGGGGGGAATTCAGTACTTC.

Turning to this clone: The junction shows a germline mismatch at one end, possibly a read error. The gene calls are TRBV7-7 and TRBJ2-5, with TRBD2 matching 8 bases. Looked up from germline, CDR1 is SSHAT and CDR2 is FNYEAQ (reference sequence). The CDR3 is made up of 15 amino acids. The CDR3 is CASSPQVAGWETQYF. For the CDR3, the DNA is TGTGCTAGCAGCCCACAAGTAGCGGGGTGGGAGACCCAGTACTTC.

The chain employs TRBV2 and TRBJ1-4; 8 bases match TRBD1. Germline CDR1 and CDR2: SNHLY and FYNNEI. V lost 7 bases, J lost 5 bases, and 9 bases stayed unmatched. The CDR3 totals 15 residues. As DNA, the CDR3 is TGTGCCAGCAACCCCCTACAGGGGGGAAATGAAAAACTGTTTTTT. Its protein is CASNPLQGGNEKLFF.

V and J are TRBV10-3 and TRBJ2-5, with a tentative D call TRBD2 (6 bases). Between the trimmed V and J ends, which lost 5 bases and 0 bases, there was a span of 7 bases. The CDR3 totals 13 residues. Germline CDR1 ENHRY, CDR2 SYGVKD. The CDR3 nucleotides read TGTGCCATCAGTTGGGACTACCAAGAGACCCAGTACTTC. Amino acids: CAISWDYQETQYF.

The V call is TRBV24-1, the J call TRBJ2-1, with a tentative D call TRBD1 (6 bases). This CDR3 is 16 amino acids long. Germline V gene sequence: CDR1 KGHDR, CDR2 SFDVKD. V lost 3 bases and J lost 3, with 14 bases in between. CDR3 nucleotides: TGTGCCACCAGTGATACAACAGGGTCAAGCTACAATGAGCAGTTCTTC. It codes for CATSDTTGSSYNEQFF.

This clone was seen a single time. CDR3 DNA sequence: TGTGCCAGCAGCGGACGAACAGGGGGCGGAATTGGCTATGGCTACACCTTC. Protein product: CASSGRTGGGIGYGYTF. V is TRBV11-2 and J is TRBJ1-2, with TRBD1 matching 9 bases. The CDR3 has 17 amino acids. Germline trimming cut 5 bases from V and 4 bases from J; bases unmatched to any gene: 14. CDR1 and CDR2 from the germline V gene are SGHAT and FQNNGV.

This chain uses TRBV3-1 (or the pseudogene TRBV3-2) with TRBJ1-1; a possible D gene is TRBD1 (6 bases). V was trimmed by 4 bases and J by 6 bases, leaving 18 bases between them. In germline, CDR1 is LGHDT, CDR2 YNNKEL (reference sequence). This CDR3 region has 15 residues. CDR3 protein: CASSRMPTGSAEAFF. The CDR3 DNA reads TGTGCCAGCAGCCGGATGCCTACAGGGAGCGCTGAAGCTTTCTTT.

The chain uses TRBV24-1 and TRBJ1-2; TRBD1 aligns across 12 bases. Germline V gene sequence: CDR1 KGHDR, CDR2 SFDVKD. V shed 5 bases, J shed 8 bases, and the junction held 8 bases outside the gene matches. The CDR3 has 15 amino acids. As DNA, the CDR3 is TGTGCCACCAGTGCCCCGGGACAGGGGGCTAAGGGCTACACCTTC. It translates to CATSAPGQGAKGYTF.

As for this clone: The sample has other DNA sequences that encode this CDR3 too. The chain links TRBV27 to TRBJ2-7; the match to TRBD2 covers 7 bases. The CDR3 extends over 14 amino acids. Germline V CDR1 and CDR2: MNHEY, SMNVEV (reference sequence). The V segment lost 6 bases and the J segment 7 bases; nucleotides outside the gene matches: 12. CDR3 in DNA: TGTGCCAGCAGCCTAGGGCGGGAGCTGAGGGAGCAGTACTTC. Protein: CASSLGRELREQYF.

This clone has more than one count but fewer than ten. This chain connects TRBV6-4 to TRBJ2-1, with 9 bases that match TRBD2. The CDR3 contains 15 residues. Losses at the gene ends were 4 bases for V and 7 bases for J; bases not matched to a gene: 8. Germline CDR1 reads MRHNA; CDR2 reads SNTAGT. DNA for the CDR3: TGTGCCAGCAGTGTTAGCGGGAGTGCCCTAAATGAGCAGTTCTTC. It encodes CASSVSGSALNEQFF.

This chain connects TRBV18 to TRBJ2-3; 11 bases match TRBD2. This CDR3 is 19 amino acids long. Germline V gene data show CDR1 as KGHSH and CDR2 as LQKENI. V shed 4 bases, J shed 4 bases, and the junction held 16 bases outside the gene matches. DNA for the CDR3: TGTGCCAGCTCACAGACCGGGACTAGCGGTCCTAGGACGGCAGATACGCAGTATTTT. It encodes CASSQTGTSGPRTADTQYF. The variable domain in full, completed from reference TRBV18 and TRBJ2-3, reads NAGVMQNPRHLVRRRGQEARLRCSPMKGHSHVYWYRQLPEEGLKFMVYLQKENIIDESGMPKERFSAEFPKEGPSILRIQQVVRGDSAAYFCASSQTGTSGPRTADTQYFGPGTRLTVL.

V is TRBV7-9 and J is TRBJ1-1, with TRBD1 matching 7 bases. The CDR3 extends over 15 amino acids. Unmatched junction bases numbered 9, after V lost 4 bases and J lost 4 bases. Germline CDR1 reads SEHNR; CDR2 reads FQNEAQ (reference sequence). CDR3 loop: CASSSRQGTGTEAFF. In DNA form, the CDR3 reads TGTGCCAGCAGCTCTAGACAGGGTACAGGCACTGAAGCTTTCTTT.

The rearrangement uses TRBV28 and TRBJ2-7; 8 positions agree with TRBD1. The CDR3 length is 14 residues. Germline lookup yields CDR1 MDHEN and CDR2 SYDVKM. With 5 bases clipped from V and 8 bases from J, the junction kept 11 bases outside the gene matches. Here the CDR3 DNA reads TGTGCCAGCAGTCCCCCCGGGACAGGATCCAAGCAGTACTTC. It specifies CASSPPGTGSKQYF.

This clone appeared once. V gene TRBV5-4 combines with J gene TRBJ2-1; 16 bases map to TRBD2. The V and J ends lost 0 bases and 6 bases, in that order; junction bases with no gene match: 9. The CDR3 runs to 19 residues. Germline assignment: CDR1 SGHNT and CDR2 YYREEE (reference sequence). CDR3 DNA: TGTGCCAGCAGCTTGGGGGGACTAGCGGGAGGGCCAAGGGGCAATGAGCAGTTCTTC. Translation gives CASSLGGLAGGPRGNEQFF. The complete variable domain, with remaining parts taken from reference TRBV5-4 and TRBJ2-1, reads ETGVTQSPTHLIKTRGQQVTLRCSSQSGHNTVSWYQQALGQGPQFIFQYYREEENGRGNFPPRFSGLQFPNYSSELNVNALELDDSALYLCASSLGGLAGGPRGNEQFFGPGTRLTVL.

On this clone itself: Mismatch with germline at one junction end may stem from a read error. The chain uses TRBV4-3 and TRBJ2-1; a possible D gene is TRBD2 (6 bases). The CDR3 is 13 amino acids. From germline, CDR1 is LGHNA and CDR2 YSLEER. The CDR3 nucleotides read TGCGCCACCAGCCGACTAGTTTACAATGAGCAGTTCTTC. It encodes CATSRLVYNEQFF.

The V call is TRBV18, the J call TRBJ1-2; 10 bases line up with TRBD1. V shed 3 bases, J shed 4 bases, and the junction held 5 bases outside the gene matches. CDR3 length: 15 amino acids. In germline, CDR1 is KGHSH, CDR2 LQKENI. CDR3 sequence reads: CASSPGQGGIYGYTF. In nucleotides, the CDR3 is TGTGCCAGCTCACCCGGACAGGGGGGGATCTATGGCTACACCTTC.

The V and J genes are TRBV6-1 and TRBJ1-5; unclear D gene. Trimming pared 1 base from V and 6 bases from J, leaving 7 bases between. This CDR3 has 13 residues. Germline V lookup: CDR1 MNHNS, CDR2 SASEGT. DNA for the CDR3: TGTGCCAGCAGTGAAGTGTTTCGTCAGCCCCAGCATTTT. Translated, it gives CASSEVFRQPQHF.